These T cell receptor beta chains were read from a single sample in a study of OX40 agonist ivuxolimab in advanced cancers. Sequencing used immunoSEQ multiplex PCR; TCRdb keeps in-frame clones, though not all of them. Among roughly 92,000 clones listed, more than 80% were seen once. This material consisted of CD4+ or CD8+ T cells sorted from blood, taken in a trial of the OX40 agonist ivuxolimab. These receptors were taken from an adult with an advanced solid tumor such as melanoma, head and neck, liver or kidney cancer. The CDR3 runs from the conserved cysteine through the conserved F or W. D genes are given only for firm matches. Size is stated for part of the rows, as once, few or many counts, or as a class when the clone is expanded.

TRBJ2-5 . . TRBV28 CASSERQGGTETQYF TGTGCCAGCAGCGAAAGACAGGGCGGGACAGAGACCCAGTACTTC
TRBJ2-7 TRBD1 . TRBV28 CASSQGQGGVYEQYF TGTGCCAGCAGTCAGGGACAGGGTGGAGTCTACGAGCAGTACTTC
TRBJ2-5 . . TRBV6-5 CASSPPDSDQETQYF TGTGCCAGCAGTCCACCGGACAGCGACCAAGAGACCCAGTACTTC
TRBJ2-7 . . TRBV27 CASSPGSPYEQYF TGTGCCAGCAGTCCCGGGTCCCCCTACGAGCAGTACTTC
TRBJ1-5 . . TRBV2 CASSKGLRSNQPQHF TGTGCCAGCAGCAAGGGACTTAGAAGCAATCAGCCCCAGCATTTT
TRBJ2-1 . . TRBV19 CASSPVSGSYNEQFF TGTGCCAGTAGCCCAGTTTCTGGGTCCTACAATGAGCAGTTCTTC
TRBJ1-2 . . TRBV21-1 CASRKWVAGTGYGYTF TGTGCCAGCAGGAAATGGGTGGCGGGAACTGGCTATGGCTACACCTTC
TRBJ1-1 . . TRBV28 CASSFGTVPTEAFF TGTGCCAGCAGTTTTGGAACAGTACCCACTGAAGCTTTCTTT
TRBJ1-5 . . TRBV27 CASRLQGYSNQPQHF TGTGCCAGCAGATTACAGGGCTATAGCAATCAGCCCCAGCATTTT
TRBJ2-1 TRBD1 . TRBV5-1 CASSLEGQGYNEQFF TGCGCCAGCAGCTTGGAGGGACAGGGGTACAATGAGCAGTTCTTC
TRBJ2-3 TRBD2 . TRBV7-6 CASSPERTSGSTDTQYF TGTGCCAGCAGCCCCGAACGGACTAGCGGGAGTACAGATACGCAGTATTTT
TRBJ2-2 . . TRBV6-5 CASSYSRGGGELFF TGTGCCAGCAGTTACTCTCGAGGCGGCGGGGAGCTGTTTTTT
TRBJ2-2 . . TRBV7-2 CASRGADTGELFF TGTGCCAGCAGGGGGGCGGACACCGGGGAGCTGTTTTTT
TRBJ1-1 TRBD1 . TRBV4-1 CASSSGRGRGSDDTEAFF TGCGCCAGCAGCTCAGGGAGGGGGCGCGGGTCGGACGACACTGAAGCTTTCTTT
TRBJ2-4 . . TRBV27 CASSGAKNIQYF TGTGCCAGCAGCGGGGCCAAAAACATTCAGTACTTC
TRBJ1-6 . . TRBV5-6 CASSLGFQGLSYNSPLHF TGTGCCAGCAGCTTGGGATTCCAGGGCCTCTCCTATAATTCACCCCTCCACTTT
TRBJ2-7 . once TRBV28 CASRSGVSYEQYF TGTGCCAGCAGATCAGGGGTCTCCTACGAGCAGTACTTC
TRBJ2-3 . . TRBV25-1 CASGYSTDTQYF TGTGCCAGCGGATATAGCACAGATACGCAGTATTTT
TRBJ2-3 . once TRBV11-3 CASSLTSRSTDTQYF TGTGCCAGCAGCTTAACTTCCAGGAGCACAGATACGCAGTATTTT
TRBJ2-1 . . TRBV10-3 CAIRGEKYNEQFF TGTGCCATCAGGGGGGAGAAATACAATGAGCAGTTCTTC
TRBJ1-2 TRBD1 . TRBV6-6 CASSYHTGTGGGYTF TGTGCCAGCAGTTATCATACCGGGACAGGGGGCGGCTACACCTTC
TRBJ2-1 . . TRBV5-1 CASSSRTSGVDEQFF TGCGCCAGCAGCTCACGGACCTCGGGGGTCGATGAGCAGTTCTTC
TRBJ1-1 . . TRBV27 CASSLRVDENTEAFF TGTGCCAGCAGTTTAAGGGTTGATGAGAACACTGAAGCTTTCTTT
TRBJ2-4 TRBD2 once TRBV5-4 CASSFGGAGVTKNIQYF TGTGCCAGCAGCTTCGGTGGAGCGGGAGTAACCAAAAACATTCAGTACTTC
TRBJ2-7 . . TRBV7-9 CASSLVRNSEEQYF TGTGCCAGCAGCTTAGTACGGAACTCTGAAGAGCAGTACTTC
TRBJ2-3 . . TRBV7-2 CASSLGIYFTDTQYF TGTGCCAGCAGCTTAGGTATCTATTTCACAGATACGCAGTATTTT
TRBJ2-3 . . TRBV5-4 CASSLLTDTQYF TGTGCCAGCAGCTTGTTGACAGATACGCAGTATTTT
TRBJ2-7 TRBD2 . TRBV2 CASSGTSANTYEQYF TGTGCCAGCAGTGGGACTAGCGCTAACACCTACGAGCAGTACTTC
TRBJ2-3 . . TRBV28 CASTHRTDTQYF TGTGCCAGCACCCATCGCACAGATACGCAGTATTTT
TRBJ2-5 TRBD2 . TRBV7-2 CASSSSGGLETQYF TGTGCCAGCAGCTCCAGCGGGGGATTGGAGACCCAGTACTTC
TRBJ2-7 TRBD2 . TRBV2 CASMNPSGFYEQYF TGTGCCAGCATGAATCCTAGCGGGTTCTACGAGCAGTACTTC
TRBJ1-1 TRBD1 . TRBV7-8 CASSLTGVATEAFF TGTGCCAGCAGCCTGACAGGGGTGGCGACTGAAGCTTTCTTT
TRBJ1-3 TRBD1 . TRBV5-4 CASSLDRGSGNTIYF TGTGCCAGCAGCTTGGACAGGGGATCTGGAAACACCATATATTTT
TRBJ1-5 TRBD1 . TRBV19 CASRTQGAGQPQHF TGTGCCAGTAGGACACAGGGGGCGGGTCAGCCCCAGCATTTT
TRBJ1-1 . . TRBV11-3 CASSPPVPTNTEAFF TGTGCCAGCAGCCCTCCCGTGCCGACGAACACTGAAGCTTTCTTT
TRBJ2-7 . . TRBV5-1 CASTPRESPYEQYF TGCGCCAGCACCCCGAGGGAGAGCCCCTACGAGCAGTACTTC
TRBJ1-1 . . TRBV30 CAWTGRRNTEAFF TGTGCCTGGACGGGACGGAGGAACACTGAAGCTTTCTTT
TRBJ2-7 . . TRBV6-1 CASSEEERDEQYF TGTGCCAGCAGTGAAGAGGAAAGGGACGAGCAGTACTTC
TRBJ1-5 . . TRBV29-1 CSVSSGYSNQPQHF TGCAGCGTTTCATCCGGCTATAGCAATCAGCCCCAGCATTTT
TRBJ2-7 TRBD1 . TRBV27 CASSPLDRGNEQYF TGTGCCAGCAGTCCCCTGGACAGGGGGAACGAGCAGTACTTC
TRBJ2-5 . . TRBV19 CASSATPDSIQETQYF TGTGCCAGTAGTGCTACCCCGGACAGTATCCAAGAGACCCAGTACTTC
TRBJ2-1 . . TRBV21-1 CASSKLNTLSNEQFF TGTGCCAGCAGCAAACTCAACACCCTCTCCAATGAGCAGTTCTTC
TRBJ2-7 . . TRBV5-1 CASSLTESYEQYF TGCGCCAGCAGCTTAACAGAATCCTACGAGCAGTACTTC
TRBJ2-1 TRBD2 . TRBV28 CASSFAGLAGGEQFF TGTGCCAGCAGTTTCGCAGGACTAGCGGGAGGGGAGCAGTTCTTC
TRBJ2-1 . . TRBV27 CASSLEGGTLYNEQFF TGTGCCAGCAGTTTAGAGGGCGGGACTCTTTACAATGAGCAGTTCTTC
TRBJ2-1 . . TRBV5-1 CASSSLTGGTNEQFF TGCGCCAGCAGCTCCTTAACCGGCGGGACCAATGAGCAGTTCTTC
TRBJ2-7 TRBD1 . TRBV6-6 CASSYYRDSSYEQYF TGTGCCAGCAGTTACTACCGGGACAGCTCCTACGAGCAGTACTTC
TRBJ2-2 . once TRBV4-1 CASSQAPGPNTGELFF TGCGCCAGCAGCCAGGCCCCGGGACCAAACACCGGGGAGCTGTTTTTT
TRBJ2-1 . . TRBV7-2 CASSLGRAGNEQFF TGTGCCAGCAGCCTTGGAAGGGCAGGGAATGAGCAGTTCTTC
TRBJ2-1 . . TRBV14 CASSPNLSGGQFF TGTGCCAGCAGCCCGAACCTTTCCGGGGGGCAGTTCTTC
TRBJ2-1 TRBD2 . TRBV28 CASRALAGIDNEQFF TGTGCCAGCAGGGCACTAGCGGGGATAGACAATGAGCAGTTCTTC
TRBJ2-7 . . TRBV2 CASSEGGSEQYF TGTGCCAGCAGTGAAGGGGGGAGCGAGCAGTACTTC
TRBJ1-6 TRBD1 . TRBV10-3 CAIGETGMDSPLHF TGTGCCATCGGGGAGACAGGGATGGATTCACCCCTCCACTTT